This T cell receptor beta chain was captured by sequencing in a study of T cells after yellow fever vaccination. Across the study: The fractions with low cell numbers were processed using SMART-Seq v4 Ultra Low Input. Study-level points and caveats: CD4 and CD8 compartments shared a small share of clonotypes, likely from convergent recombination.

CDR3 size: 14 residues. V was trimmed by 3 bases and J by 3 bases, leaving 9 bases between them. This clonotype occurred many times. Antigen: not known. Template-switching 5'RACE yielded the TCR cDNA; a universal primer site and UMIs were added in the process. TCRdb re-derived calls from the 5' RACE reads in MiXCR, one entry per CDR3 protein. This sample yields some 240,000 distinct CDR3 sequences, of which about 3.5% are seen a single time; around 19% belongs to the top ten. J is TRBJ1-5 and V is TRBV12-3 or TRBV12-4; perhaps TRBD1 as D (5 bases). The clonotype was recovered from a young man who received the YFV17D yellow fever vaccine. The sequenced sample was PBMCs, obtained 15 days after the yellow fever booster vaccination. CDR3 nucleotide sequence: TGTGCCAGCAGTTTCGGGGGGAACAATCAGCCCCAGCATTTT. Amino acids: CASSFGGNNQPQHF.